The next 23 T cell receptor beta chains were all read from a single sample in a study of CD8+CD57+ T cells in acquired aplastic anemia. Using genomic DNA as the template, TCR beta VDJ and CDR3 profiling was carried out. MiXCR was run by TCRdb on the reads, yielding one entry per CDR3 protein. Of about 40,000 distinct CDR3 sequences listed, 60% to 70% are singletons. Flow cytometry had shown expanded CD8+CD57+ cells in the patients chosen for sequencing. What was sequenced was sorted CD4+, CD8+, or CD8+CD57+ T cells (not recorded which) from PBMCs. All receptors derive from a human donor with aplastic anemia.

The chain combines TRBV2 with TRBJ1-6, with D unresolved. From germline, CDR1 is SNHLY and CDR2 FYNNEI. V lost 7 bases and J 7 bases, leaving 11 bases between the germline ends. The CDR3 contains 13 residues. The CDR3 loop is CASTAEKNSPLHF. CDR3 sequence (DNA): TGTGCCAGCACGGCAGAGAAGAATTCACCCCTCCACTTT.

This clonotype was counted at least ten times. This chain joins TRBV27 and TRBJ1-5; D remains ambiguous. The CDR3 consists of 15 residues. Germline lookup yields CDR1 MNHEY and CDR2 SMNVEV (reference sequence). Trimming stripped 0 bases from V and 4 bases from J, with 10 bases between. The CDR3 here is CASSLSTLGNQPQHF. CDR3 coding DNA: TGTGCCAGCAGTTTATCGACCTTGGGAAATCAGCCCCAGCATTTT.

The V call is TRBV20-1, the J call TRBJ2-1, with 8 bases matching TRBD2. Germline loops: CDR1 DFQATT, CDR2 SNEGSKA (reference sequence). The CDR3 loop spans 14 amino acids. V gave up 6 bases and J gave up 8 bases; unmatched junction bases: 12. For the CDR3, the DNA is TGCAGTGCCCAGTCTAGCGGGCGTATCTATGAGCAGTTCTTC. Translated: CSAQSSGRIYEQFF.

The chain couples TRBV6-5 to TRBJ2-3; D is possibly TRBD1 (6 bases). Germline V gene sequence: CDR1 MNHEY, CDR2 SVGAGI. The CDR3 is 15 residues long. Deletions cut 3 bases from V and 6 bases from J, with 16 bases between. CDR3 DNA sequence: TGTGCCAGCAGTTATTCCCGACTGACAGGCGATACGCAGTATTTT. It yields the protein CASSYSRLTGDTQYF.

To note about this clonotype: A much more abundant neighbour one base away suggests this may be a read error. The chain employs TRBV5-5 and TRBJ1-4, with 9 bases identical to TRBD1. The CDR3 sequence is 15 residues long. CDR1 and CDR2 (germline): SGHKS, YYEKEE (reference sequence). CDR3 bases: TGTGCCGGCAGCTTCCGGGACAGGGAGAATGAAAAACTGTTTTTT. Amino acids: CAGSFRDRENEKLFF.

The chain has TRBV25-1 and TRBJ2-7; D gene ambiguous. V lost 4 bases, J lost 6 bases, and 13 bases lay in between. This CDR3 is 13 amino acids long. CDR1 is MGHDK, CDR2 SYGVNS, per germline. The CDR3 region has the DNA TGTGCCAGCAGTGTTGTCGGTCTCCCCGAGCAGTACTTC. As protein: CASSVVGLPEQYF.

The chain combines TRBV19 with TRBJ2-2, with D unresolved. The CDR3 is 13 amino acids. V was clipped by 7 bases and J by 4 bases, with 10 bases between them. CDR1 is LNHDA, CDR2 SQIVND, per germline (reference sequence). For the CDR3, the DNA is TGTGCCAGTACTCTCTTTGGCACCGGGGAGCTGTTTTTT. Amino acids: CASTLFGTGELFF.

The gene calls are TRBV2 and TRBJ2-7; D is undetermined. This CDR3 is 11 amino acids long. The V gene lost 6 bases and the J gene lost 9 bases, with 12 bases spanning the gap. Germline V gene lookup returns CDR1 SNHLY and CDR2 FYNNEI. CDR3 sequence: CASRGTVGQYF. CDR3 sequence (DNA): TGTGCCAGCAGGGGAACAGTAGGGCAGTACTTC.

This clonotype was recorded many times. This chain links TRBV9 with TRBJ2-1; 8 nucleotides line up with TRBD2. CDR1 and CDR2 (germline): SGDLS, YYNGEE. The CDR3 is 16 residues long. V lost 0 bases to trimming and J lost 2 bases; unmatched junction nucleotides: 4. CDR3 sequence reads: CASSVATGGPYNEQFF. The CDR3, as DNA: TGTGCCAGCAGCGTAGCTACGGGGGGGCCCTACAATGAGCAGTTCTTC.

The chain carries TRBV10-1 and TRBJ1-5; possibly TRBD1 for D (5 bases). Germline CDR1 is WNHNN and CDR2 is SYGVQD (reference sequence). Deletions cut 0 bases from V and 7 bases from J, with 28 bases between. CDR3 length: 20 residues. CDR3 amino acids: CASSESRQLTPRWNRQPQHF. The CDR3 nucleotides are TGCGCCAGCAGTGAGTCCCGACAGCTCACCCCCCGGTGGAACAGACAGCCCCAGCATTTT.

For the CDR3, the DNA is TGTGCCAGTAGCGGTATGGGACTAGCGGATACCACGCAGTATTTT. Translating gives CASSGMGLADTTQYF. The V call is TRBV19, the J call TRBJ2-3, with 11 bases aligning to TRBD2. The length of the CDR3 is 15 residues. V lost 6 bases to trimming and J lost 9 bases; unmatched junction nucleotides: 11. Germline-derived CDR1 and CDR2 are LNHDA and SQIVND (reference sequence).

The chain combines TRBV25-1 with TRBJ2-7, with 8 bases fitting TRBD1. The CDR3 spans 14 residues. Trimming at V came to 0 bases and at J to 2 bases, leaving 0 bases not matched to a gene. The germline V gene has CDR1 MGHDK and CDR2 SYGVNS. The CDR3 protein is CASSEYRGPYEQYF. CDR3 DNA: TGTGCCAGCAGTGAATACAGGGGGCCCTACGAGCAGTACTTC.

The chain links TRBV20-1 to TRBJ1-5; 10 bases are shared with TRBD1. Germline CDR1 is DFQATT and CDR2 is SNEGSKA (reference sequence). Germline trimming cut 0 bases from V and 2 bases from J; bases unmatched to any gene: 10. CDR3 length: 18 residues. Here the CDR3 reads CSARDIGTGEVGNQPQHF. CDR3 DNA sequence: TGCAGTGCTAGAGATATCGGGACAGGGGAGGTAGGCAATCAGCCCCAGCATTTT.

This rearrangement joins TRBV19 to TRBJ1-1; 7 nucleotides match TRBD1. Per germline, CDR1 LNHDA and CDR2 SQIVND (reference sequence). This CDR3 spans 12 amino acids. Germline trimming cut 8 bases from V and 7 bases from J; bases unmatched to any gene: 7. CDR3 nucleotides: TGTGCCAGTGGAGGGACAGTCCTTGAAGCTTTCTTT. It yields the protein CASGGTVLEAFF.

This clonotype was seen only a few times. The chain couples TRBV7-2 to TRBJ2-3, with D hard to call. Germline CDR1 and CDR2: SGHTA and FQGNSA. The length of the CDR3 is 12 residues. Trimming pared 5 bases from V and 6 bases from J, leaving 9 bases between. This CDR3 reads CASSVGADTQYF. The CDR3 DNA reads TGTGCCAGCAGCGTGGGCGCGGATACGCAGTATTTT.

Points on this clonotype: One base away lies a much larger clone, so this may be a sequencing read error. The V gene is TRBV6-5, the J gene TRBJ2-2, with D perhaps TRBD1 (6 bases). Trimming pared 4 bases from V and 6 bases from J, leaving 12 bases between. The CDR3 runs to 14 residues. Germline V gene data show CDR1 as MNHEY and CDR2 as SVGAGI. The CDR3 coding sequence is TGTGCCAGCAGTTTTGCAGGGGTGGCCGGGGAGCTGTTTTTT. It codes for CASSFAGVAGELFF.

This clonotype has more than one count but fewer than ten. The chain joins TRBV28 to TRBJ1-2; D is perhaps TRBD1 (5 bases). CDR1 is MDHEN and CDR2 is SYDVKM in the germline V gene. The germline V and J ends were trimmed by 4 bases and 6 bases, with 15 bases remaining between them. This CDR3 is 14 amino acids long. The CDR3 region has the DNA TGTGCCAGCAGTTCTACCGGGACGAAAAATGGCTACACCTTC. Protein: CASSSTGTKNGYTF.

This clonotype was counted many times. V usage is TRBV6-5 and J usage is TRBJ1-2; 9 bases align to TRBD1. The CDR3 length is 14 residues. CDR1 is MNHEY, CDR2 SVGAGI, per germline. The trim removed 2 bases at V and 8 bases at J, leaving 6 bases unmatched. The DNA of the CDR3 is TGTGCCAGCAGTTACCCCGGGACAGGGCAAGGCTACACCTTC. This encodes CASSYPGTGQGYTF.

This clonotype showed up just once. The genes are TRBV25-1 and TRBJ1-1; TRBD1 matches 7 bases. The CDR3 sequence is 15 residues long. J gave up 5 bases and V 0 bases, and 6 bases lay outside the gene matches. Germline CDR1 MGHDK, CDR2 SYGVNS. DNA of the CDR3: TGTGCCAGCAGTGAATACCAGGGGGTCAGGACTGAAGCTTTCTTT. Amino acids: CASSEYQGVRTEAFF.

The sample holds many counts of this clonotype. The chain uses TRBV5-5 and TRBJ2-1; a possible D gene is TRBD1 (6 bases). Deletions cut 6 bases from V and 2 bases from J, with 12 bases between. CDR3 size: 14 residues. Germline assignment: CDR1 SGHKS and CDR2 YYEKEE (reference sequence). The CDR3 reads CASTLGQPYNEQFF. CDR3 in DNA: TGTGCCAGCACCCTGGGACAACCCTACAATGAGCAGTTCTTC.

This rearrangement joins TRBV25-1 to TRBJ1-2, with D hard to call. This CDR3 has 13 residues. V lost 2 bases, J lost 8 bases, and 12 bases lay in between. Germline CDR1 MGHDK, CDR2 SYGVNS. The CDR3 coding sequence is TGTGCCAGCAGTGAAGGGAGCCCCTCGGGCTACACCTTC. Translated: CASSEGSPSGYTF.

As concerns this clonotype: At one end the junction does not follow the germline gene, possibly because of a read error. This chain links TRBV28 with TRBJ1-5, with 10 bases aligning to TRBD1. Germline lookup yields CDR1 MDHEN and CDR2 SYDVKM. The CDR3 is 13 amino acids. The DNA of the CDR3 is TGTGCCACTAGGACAGGGGGAAGCCAGCCCCTGCATTTT. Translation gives CATRTGGSQPLHF.

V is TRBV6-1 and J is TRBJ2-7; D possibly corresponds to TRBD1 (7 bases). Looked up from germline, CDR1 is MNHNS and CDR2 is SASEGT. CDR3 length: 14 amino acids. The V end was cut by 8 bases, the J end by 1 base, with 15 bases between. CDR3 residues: CASGGTAFSYEQYF. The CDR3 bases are TGTGCCAGCGGAGGGACAGCCTTTTCCTACGAGCAGTACTTC.